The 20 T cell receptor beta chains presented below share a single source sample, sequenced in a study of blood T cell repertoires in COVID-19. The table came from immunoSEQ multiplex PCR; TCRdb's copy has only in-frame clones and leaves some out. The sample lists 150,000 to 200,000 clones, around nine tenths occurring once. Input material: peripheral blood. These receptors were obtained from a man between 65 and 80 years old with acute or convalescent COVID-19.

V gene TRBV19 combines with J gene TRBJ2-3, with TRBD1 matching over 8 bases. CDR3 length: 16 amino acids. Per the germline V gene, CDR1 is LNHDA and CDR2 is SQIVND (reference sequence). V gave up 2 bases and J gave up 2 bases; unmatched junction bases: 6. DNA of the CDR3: TGTGCCAGTAGTATATACCAGGGGGCAACCACAGATACGCAGTATTTT. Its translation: CASSIYQGATTDTQYF.

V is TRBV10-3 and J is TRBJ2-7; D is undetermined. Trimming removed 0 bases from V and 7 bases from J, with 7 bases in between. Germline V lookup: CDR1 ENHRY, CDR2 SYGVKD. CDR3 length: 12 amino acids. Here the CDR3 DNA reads TGTGCCATCAGTGAGTCTACTATGGAGCAGTACTTC. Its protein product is CAISESTMEQYF.

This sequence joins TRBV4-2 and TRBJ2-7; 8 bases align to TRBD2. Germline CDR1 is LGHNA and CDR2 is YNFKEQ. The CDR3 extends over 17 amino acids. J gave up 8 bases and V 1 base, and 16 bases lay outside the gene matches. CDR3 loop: CASSQGAAGETLSQQYF. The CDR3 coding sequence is TGTGCCAGCAGCCAAGGGGCAGCGGGAGAGACTTTATCGCAGCAGTACTTC.

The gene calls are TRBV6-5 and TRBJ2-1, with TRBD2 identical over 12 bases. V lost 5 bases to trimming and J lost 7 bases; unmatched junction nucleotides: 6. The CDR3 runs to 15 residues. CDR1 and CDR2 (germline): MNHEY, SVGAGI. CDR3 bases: TGTGCCAGCAGTCCGCTAGCGGGGGGGTGGAATGAGCAGTTCTTC. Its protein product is CASSPLAGGWNEQFF.

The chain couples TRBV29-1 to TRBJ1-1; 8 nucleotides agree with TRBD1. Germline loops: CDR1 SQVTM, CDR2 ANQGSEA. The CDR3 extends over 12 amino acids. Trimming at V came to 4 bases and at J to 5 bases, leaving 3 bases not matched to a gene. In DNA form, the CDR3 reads TGCAGCGTTGCAGGGGGCGGGACTGAAGCTTTCTTT. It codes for CSVAGGGTEAFF. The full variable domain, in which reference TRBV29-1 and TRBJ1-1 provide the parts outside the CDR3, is SAVISQKPSRDICQRGTSLTIQCQVDSQVTMMFWYRQQPGQSLTLIATANQGSEATYESGFVIDKFPISRPNLTFSTLTVSNMSPEDSSIYLCSVAGGGTEAFFGQGTRLTVV.

CDR3 bases: TGCGCCAGCAGCTTGTTTCCCCCCCGCGTTTTGGGGGACTTGAACACTGAAGCTTTCTTT. Its protein product is CASSLFPPRVLGDLNTEAFF. The rearrangement joins TRBV5-1 to TRBJ1-1; maybe TRBD1 (5 bases). Trimming took 1 base from V and 0 from J, leaving 25 bases between them. Germline V gene data show CDR1 as SGHRS and CDR2 as YFSETQ. This CDR3 is built from 20 residues. The full variable domain, rest sourced from reference TRBV5-1 and TRBJ1-1, is KAGVTQTPRYLIKTRGQQVTLSCSPISGHRSVSWYQQTPGQGLQFLFEYFSETQRNKGNFPGRFSGRQFSNSRSEMNVSTLELGDSALYLCASSLFPPRVLGDLNTEAFFGQGTRLTVV.

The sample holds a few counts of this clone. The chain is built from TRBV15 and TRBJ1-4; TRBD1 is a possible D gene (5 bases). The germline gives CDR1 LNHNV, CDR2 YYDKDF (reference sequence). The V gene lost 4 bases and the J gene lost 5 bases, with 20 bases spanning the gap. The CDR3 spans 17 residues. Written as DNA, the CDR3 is TGTGCCACCAGCACCGTCCCGGGACTCTTGTCGAATGAAAAACTGTTTTTT. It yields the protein CATSTVPGLLSNEKLFF.

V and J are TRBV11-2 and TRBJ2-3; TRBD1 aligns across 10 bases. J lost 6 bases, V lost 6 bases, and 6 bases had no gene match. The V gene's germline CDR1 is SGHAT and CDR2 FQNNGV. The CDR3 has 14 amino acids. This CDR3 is CASRYDRGRDTQYF. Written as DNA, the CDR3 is TGTGCCAGCAGATACGACAGGGGGCGGGATACGCAGTATTTT.

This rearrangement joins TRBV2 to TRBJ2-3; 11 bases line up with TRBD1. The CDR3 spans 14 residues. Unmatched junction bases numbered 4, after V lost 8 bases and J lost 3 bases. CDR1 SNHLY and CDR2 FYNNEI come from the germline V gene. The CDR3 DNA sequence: TGTGCCAGCGCGGGGACAGGGGGAACAGATACGCAGTATTTT. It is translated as CASAGTGGTDTQYF.

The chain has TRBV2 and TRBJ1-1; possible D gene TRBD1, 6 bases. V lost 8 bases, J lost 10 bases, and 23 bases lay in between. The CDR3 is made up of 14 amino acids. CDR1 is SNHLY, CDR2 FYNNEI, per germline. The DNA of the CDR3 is TGTGCCAGCTCCTTATCGACAGGAACGAGAGTAGCTTTCTTT. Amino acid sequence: CASSLSTGTRVAFF.

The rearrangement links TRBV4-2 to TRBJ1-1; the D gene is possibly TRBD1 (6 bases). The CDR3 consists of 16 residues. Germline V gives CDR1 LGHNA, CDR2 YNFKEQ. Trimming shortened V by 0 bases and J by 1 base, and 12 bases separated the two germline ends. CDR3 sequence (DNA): TGTGCCAGCAGCCAAGAAGGGGGACGGGGGAACACTGAAGCTTTCTTT. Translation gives CASSQEGGRGNTEAFF.

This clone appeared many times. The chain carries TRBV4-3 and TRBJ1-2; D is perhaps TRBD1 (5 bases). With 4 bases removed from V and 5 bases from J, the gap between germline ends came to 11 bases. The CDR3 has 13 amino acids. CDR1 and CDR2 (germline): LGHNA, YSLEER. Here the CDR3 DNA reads TGCGCCAGCAGCCTTGGAAGGGGATATGGCTACACCTTC. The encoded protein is CASSLGRGYGYTF.

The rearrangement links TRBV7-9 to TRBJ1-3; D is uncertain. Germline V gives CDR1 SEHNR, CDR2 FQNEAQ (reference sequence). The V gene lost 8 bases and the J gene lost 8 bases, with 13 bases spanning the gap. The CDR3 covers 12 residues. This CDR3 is CASLTHPDTIYF. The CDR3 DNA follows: TGTGCCAGCCTCACCCACCCAGACACCATATATTTT. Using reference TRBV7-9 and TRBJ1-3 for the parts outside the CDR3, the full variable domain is DTGVSQNPRHKITKRGQNVTFRCDPISEHNRLYWYRQTLGQGPEFLTYFQNEAQLEKSRLLSDRFSAERPKGSFSTLEIQRTEQGDSAMYLCASLTHPDTIYFGEGSWLTVV.

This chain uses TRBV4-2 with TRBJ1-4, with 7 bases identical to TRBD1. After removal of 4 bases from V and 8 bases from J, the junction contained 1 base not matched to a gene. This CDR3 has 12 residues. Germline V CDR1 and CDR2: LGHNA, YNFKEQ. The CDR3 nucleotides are TGTGCCAGCAGCCCGGACAGGGAAAAACTGTTTTTT. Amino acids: CASSPDREKLFF.

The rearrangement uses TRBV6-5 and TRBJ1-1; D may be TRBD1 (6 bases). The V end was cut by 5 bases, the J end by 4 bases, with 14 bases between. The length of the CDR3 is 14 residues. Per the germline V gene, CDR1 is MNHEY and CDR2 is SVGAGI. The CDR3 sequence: CASSTWRGPTEAFF. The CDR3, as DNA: TGTGCCAGCAGTACATGGCGGGGGCCCACTGAAGCTTTCTTT.

CDR3 protein: CASSLWASGRSEQYF. The CDR3 region has the DNA TGTGCCAGCAGTTTATGGGCTAGCGGGAGGTCGGAGCAGTACTTC. The chain couples TRBV27 to TRBJ2-7; 11 bases align to TRBD2. V lost 1 base to trimming and J lost 7 bases; unmatched junction nucleotides: 6. This CDR3 has 15 amino acids. The germline gives CDR1 MNHEY, CDR2 SMNVEV (reference sequence).

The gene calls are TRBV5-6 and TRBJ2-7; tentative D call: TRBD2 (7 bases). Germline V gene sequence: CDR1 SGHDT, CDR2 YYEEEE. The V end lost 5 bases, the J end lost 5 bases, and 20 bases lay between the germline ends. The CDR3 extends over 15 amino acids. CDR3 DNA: TGTGCCAGCAGATCATTGGCGGGGGCGCACAACGAGCAGTACTTC. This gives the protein CASRSLAGAHNEQYF. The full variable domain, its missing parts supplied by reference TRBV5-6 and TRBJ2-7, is DAGVTQSPTHLIKTRGQQVTLRCSPKSGHDTVSWYQQALGQGPQFIFQYYEEEERQRGNFPDRFSGHQFPNYSSELNVNALLLGDSALYLCASRSLAGAHNEQYFGPGTRLTVT.

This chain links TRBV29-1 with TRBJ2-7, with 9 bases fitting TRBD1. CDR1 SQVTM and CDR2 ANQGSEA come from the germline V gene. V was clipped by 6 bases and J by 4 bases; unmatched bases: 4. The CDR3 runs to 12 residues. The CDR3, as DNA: TGCAGCGTGTGGACAGGGGAGTACGAGCAGTACTTC. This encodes CSVWTGEYEQYF.

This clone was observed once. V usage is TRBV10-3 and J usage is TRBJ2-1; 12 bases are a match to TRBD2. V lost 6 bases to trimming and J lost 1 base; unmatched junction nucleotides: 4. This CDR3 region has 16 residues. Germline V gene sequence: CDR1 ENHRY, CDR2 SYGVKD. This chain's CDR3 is CAIRMTSGGSYNEQFF. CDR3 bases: TGTGCCATCAGGATGACTAGCGGGGGTTCCTACAATGAGCAGTTCTTC.

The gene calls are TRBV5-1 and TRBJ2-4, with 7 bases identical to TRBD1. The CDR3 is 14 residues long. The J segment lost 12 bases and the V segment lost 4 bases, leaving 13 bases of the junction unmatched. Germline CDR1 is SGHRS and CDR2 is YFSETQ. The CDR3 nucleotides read TGCGCCAGCAGCCTGGGACAGACCATCAATACTCAGTACTTC. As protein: CASSLGQTINTQYF.